The clone carrying this TCR beta chain was observed a few times. As to time point: pre-sensitization, week 0. Treatment meaning: therapeutic diphenylcyclopropenone sensitization with weekly scalp DPC. Trimming took 6 bases from V and 10 from J; bases not matched to a gene: 9. This CDR3 is built from 14 residues. From germline, CDR1 is MNHEY and CDR2 SVGEGT. As the library was built, unique molecular identifiers were attached to individual cDNA molecules. TCRdb analysed the RACE reads with MiXCR anew, one entry per CDR3 protein. The sample lists more than 250,000 distinct CDR3 sequences, 7.5% to 9% occurring once. This sample was taken from a study of human T cells and chemical hapten exposure. At the level of the study: Upper inner arm skin measuring roughly 2 cm by roughly 2 cm received 2% DPC for sensitization. Alopecia areata, totalis and universalis patients, mostly female, were included.

This TCR came from a woman aged 40 to 50 with alopecia areata. Some clones in this sample may be carry-over from other donors' samples. This chain connects TRBV6-2 or TRBV6-3 to TRBJ2-1; the match to TRBD2 covers 10 bases. The input for sequencing was whole blood, taken in connection with sensitization to the hapten diphenylcyclopropenone (DPC). The CDR3 DNA follows: TGTGCCAGCAGCCCCGGGACTAGCGTGGGGGAGCAGTTCTTC. Protein: CASSPGTSVGEQFF.